This T cell receptor (beta chain) was sequenced in a study of PD-1 blockade in classical Hodgkin lymphoma. The CDR3 covers 12 residues. CDR1 is SGDLS and CDR2 is YYNGEE in the germline V gene. The V and J ends lost 6 bases and 2 bases respectively, with 8 bases between them. After autologous stem cell transplantation all patients relapsed, and prior brentuximab vedotin exposure differed between cohorts. Magnetic negative selection was used to purify CD8+ T cells from thawed PBMCs. The data were produced by immunoSEQ multiplex PCR, yet TCRdb's version contains in-frame clones alone and is incomplete. The table lists more than 25,000 clones, 88% of them singletons, with around 6.7% in the top ten.

The sequence came from a human donor with classical Hodgkin lymphoma. Sample: CD8+ T cells from blood, taken at baseline. The chain couples TRBV9 to TRBJ2-5, with TRBD1 as a possible D gene (6 bases). CDR3 sequence reads: CASKDSQETQYF. CDR3 coding DNA: TGTGCCAGCAAGGACAGTCAAGAGACCCAGTACTTC.